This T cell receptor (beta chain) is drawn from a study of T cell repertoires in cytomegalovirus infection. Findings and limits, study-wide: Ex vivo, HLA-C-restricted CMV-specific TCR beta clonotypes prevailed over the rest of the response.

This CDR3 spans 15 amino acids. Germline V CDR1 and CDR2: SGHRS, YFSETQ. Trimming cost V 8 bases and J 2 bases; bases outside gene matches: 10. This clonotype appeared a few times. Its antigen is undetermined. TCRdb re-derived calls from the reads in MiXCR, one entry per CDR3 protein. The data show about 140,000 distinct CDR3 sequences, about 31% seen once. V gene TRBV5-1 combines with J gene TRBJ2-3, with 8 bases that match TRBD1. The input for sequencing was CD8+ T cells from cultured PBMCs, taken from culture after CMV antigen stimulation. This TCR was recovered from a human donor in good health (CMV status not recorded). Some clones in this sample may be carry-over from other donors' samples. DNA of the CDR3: TGCGCCAGTGCTACGGACAGGGATATCACAGATACGCAGTATTTT. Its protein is CASATDRDITDTQYF.